What follows are 12 T cell receptor beta chains derived from one specimen sequenced in a study of Ad26.COV2.S vaccination and SARS-CoV-2 variants. Assay used: immunoSEQ multiplex PCR; TCRdb lists only in-frame clones, some missing. The table has 400,000 to 500,000 clones, roughly 90% seen once. Regarding treatment: roughly 18 received Ad26.COV2.S at low or high dose, single or two shots; roughly five received placebo; per-sample allocation not given. Material that was analyzed had been drawn on day 63 after the first vaccine or placebo injection. Here the sequenced sample was peripheral blood, taken in a trial of Ad26.COV2.S vaccine versus placebo. These TCRs come from a person aged 18-65 years who received the Ad26.COV2.S COVID-19 vaccine or a placebo.

The rearrangement uses TRBV3-1 (or the pseudogene TRBV3-2) and TRBJ2-3; 11 bases line up with TRBD2. The length of the CDR3 is 17 residues. V lost 3 bases to trimming and J lost 3 bases; unmatched junction nucleotides: 8. Germline V gene lookup returns CDR1 LGHDT and CDR2 YNNKEL (reference sequence). DNA for the CDR3: TGTGCCAGCAGCCATAGGATAGCGGGGGGGCTGACAGATACGCAGTATTTT. The encoded protein is CASSHRIAGGLTDTQYF.

J is TRBJ2-4 and V is TRBV5-1; D might be TRBD2 (6 bases). Germline V gene data show CDR1 as SGHRS and CDR2 as YFSETQ. V lost 0 bases to trimming and J lost 6 bases, with 10 bases between them. This CDR3 region has 14 residues. CDR3 DNA sequence: TGCGCCAGCAGCTTGGGCGGGGTTGGAAACATTCAGTACTTC. Amino acid sequence: CASSLGGVGNIQYF.

The V and J genes are TRBV9 and TRBJ1-1; D is ambiguous. V lost 0 bases, J lost 0 bases, and 15 bases lay in between. This CDR3 comprises 17 residues. The V gene's germline CDR1 is SGDLS and CDR2 YYNGEE. DNA for the CDR3: TGTGCCAGCAGCGTAGCTTCCGGGTTTGACTTGAACACTGAAGCTTTCTTT. Protein: CASSVASGFDLNTEAFF.

This clone was picked up a small number of times. The rearrangement links TRBV19 to TRBJ2-6; perhaps TRBD2 as D (5 bases). This CDR3 region has 15 residues. Looked up from germline, CDR1 is LNHDA and CDR2 is SQIVND (reference sequence). V was pared by 3 bases and J by 4 bases, with 10 bases between. CDR3: CASSIPGVGANVLTF. As DNA, the CDR3 is TGTGCCAGTAGTATCCCCGGGGTGGGGGCCAACGTCCTGACTTTC.

The chain recombines TRBV6-4 with TRBJ2-3; no definite D call. The CDR3 has 13 amino acids. Germline-derived CDR1 and CDR2 are MRHNA and SNTAGT. Trimming took 3 bases from V and 8 from J, leaving 12 bases between them. The CDR3 region has the DNA TGTGCCAGCAGTGATGGTTACTTGGGTACGCAGTATTTT. It specifies CASSDGYLGTQYF.

The chain has TRBV30 and TRBJ1-1; no clear D. Trimming took 3 bases from V and 1 from J, leaving 9 bases between them. Germline lookup yields CDR1 GTSNPN and CDR2 SVGIG (reference sequence). The CDR3 runs 13 residues. The CDR3 loop reads CAWREQPNTEAFF. Written as DNA, the CDR3 is TGTGCCTGGAGAGAACAGCCGAACACTGAAGCTTTCTTT.

This chain joins TRBV9 and TRBJ1-1; D gene unclear. Deletions cut 0 bases from V and 1 base from J, with 19 bases between. CDR3 length equals 18 residues. The germline V gene encodes CDR1 SGDLS and CDR2 YYNGEE. The CDR3 spells CASSVVRSGSTPNTEAFF. CDR3 DNA sequence: TGTGCCAGCAGCGTAGTAAGGTCTGGTTCAACCCCGAACACTGAAGCTTTCTTT.

This clone was seen just once. This rearrangement joins TRBV5-6 to TRBJ2-1; no reliable D call. V dropped 1 base and J dropped 0 bases, with 5 bases sitting between them. CDR3 length: 14 amino acids. Germline assignment: CDR1 SGHDT and CDR2 YYEEEE. The CDR3 region is CASSLRGSYNEQFF. The CDR3 region has the DNA TGTGCCAGCAGCTTGCGCGGCTCCTACAATGAGCAGTTCTTC.

This chain connects TRBV3-1 (or the pseudogene TRBV3-2) to TRBJ1-4, with D maybe TRBD1 (5 bases). This CDR3 spans 15 amino acids. Per the germline V gene, CDR1 is LGHDT and CDR2 is YNNKEL (reference sequence). The V gene lost 2 bases and the J gene lost 2 bases, with 9 bases spanning the gap. CDR3 DNA: TGTGCCAGCAGCCAATGGTGGGGGACTAATGAAAAACTGTTTTTT. Its protein is CASSQWWGTNEKLFF.

The chain links TRBV5-1 to TRBJ1-2; TRBD1 matches 9 bases. Germline V gene sequence: CDR1 SGHRS, CDR2 YFSETQ. The CDR3 runs to 17 residues. The ends lost 2 bases at V and 4 bases at J; junction bases unmatched: 12. Here the CDR3 DNA reads TGCGCCAGCAGCTTTTCACCGGGACAGGGTGTATTCTATGGCTACACCTTC. It specifies CASSFSPGQGVFYGYTF.

This clone appeared a single time. This rearrangement joins TRBV24-1 to TRBJ2-5; D uncertain. Germline V gives CDR1 KGHDR, CDR2 SFDVKD. The CDR3 consists of 16 residues. The germline V and J ends were trimmed by 0 bases and 2 bases, with 12 bases remaining between them. The DNA for the CDR3 is TGTGCCACCAGTGATTTGTATCAGGACGGGCAAGAGACCCAGTACTTC. Encoded protein: CATSDLYQDGQETQYF.

This clone was counted between two and nine times. This sequence joins TRBV7-3 and TRBJ2-7; no clear D gene. Trimming stripped 0 bases from V and 6 bases from J, with 9 bases between. Germline V gene lookup returns CDR1 SGHTA and CDR2 FQGTGA. CDR3 length equals 13 residues. The CDR3 DNA follows: TGTGCCAGCAGCTTAACGTTTCTCGGCGAGCAGTACTTC. The encoded protein is CASSLTFLGEQYF.